The clone carrying this T cell receptor beta chain was found a few times. Donors included only healthy HIV-negative adults lacking recent acute infections or vaccinations. This record belongs to a study of shared clonotypes between healthy human individuals. The protocol was immunoSEQ multiplex PCR, while the TCRdb copy is restricted to in-frame clones and leaves out a portion. The sample lists approximately 88,000 clones; approximately 63% were seen once. Germline V gives CDR1 SGHAT, CDR2 FQNNGV. After removal of 2 bases from V and 2 bases from J, the junction contained 6 bases not matched to a gene. The CDR3 is 16 amino acids.

The TCR sequence derives from a man aged 30 to 39 in good health. The V and J genes are TRBV11-2 and TRBJ2-1; 7 bases map to TRBD2. Sequencing was done on a sample of memory CD8+ T cells sorted from blood. The subset denotes: CD45RO+ cells pooled with CCR7-negative TemRA cells. The CDR3 DNA follows: TGTGCCAGCAGCTTATCGGGAGGAGCTACCTACAATGAGCAGTTCTTC. It specifies CASSLSGGATYNEQFF.